Below, one T cell receptor beta chain is given with its context. Its specificity is not known. Libraries were prepared by immunoSEQ multiplex PCR; TCRdb keeps only in-frame clonotypes and omits some of them. The sample carries roughly 56,000 clones, 82% recorded once. This record belongs to a study of memory CD4+ T cells and cytomegalovirus serostatus. Study-wide results and caveats: The CMV-associated TCR signature appears largely within the CD4+ memory repertoire.

The sort gate was single viable CD3+CD4+CD8-CD45RO+ cells for memory CD4+ T cells. This clonotype was obtained from an adult in good health and CMV-seronegative. The sample consisted of memory CD4+ T cells from blood.

CDR3 amino acids: CASSLAVSYEQYF. The CDR3 nucleotides read TGTGCCAGCAGCTTGGCAGTTTCCTACGAGCAGTACTTC. The chain carries TRBV5-6 and TRBJ2-7; D gene unclear. CDR1 and CDR2 from the germline V gene are SGHDT and YYEEEE. The ends were cut back, 0 bases at V and 1 base at J, with 5 bases in the middle. This CDR3 spans 13 amino acids. The full variable domain, in which reference TRBV5-6 and TRBJ2-7 provide the parts outside the CDR3, is DAGVTQSPTHLIKTRGQQVTLRCSPKSGHDTVSWYQQALGQGPQFIFQYYEEEERQRGNFPDRFSGHQFPNYSSELNVNALLLGDSALYLCASSLAVSYEQYFGPGTRLTVT.